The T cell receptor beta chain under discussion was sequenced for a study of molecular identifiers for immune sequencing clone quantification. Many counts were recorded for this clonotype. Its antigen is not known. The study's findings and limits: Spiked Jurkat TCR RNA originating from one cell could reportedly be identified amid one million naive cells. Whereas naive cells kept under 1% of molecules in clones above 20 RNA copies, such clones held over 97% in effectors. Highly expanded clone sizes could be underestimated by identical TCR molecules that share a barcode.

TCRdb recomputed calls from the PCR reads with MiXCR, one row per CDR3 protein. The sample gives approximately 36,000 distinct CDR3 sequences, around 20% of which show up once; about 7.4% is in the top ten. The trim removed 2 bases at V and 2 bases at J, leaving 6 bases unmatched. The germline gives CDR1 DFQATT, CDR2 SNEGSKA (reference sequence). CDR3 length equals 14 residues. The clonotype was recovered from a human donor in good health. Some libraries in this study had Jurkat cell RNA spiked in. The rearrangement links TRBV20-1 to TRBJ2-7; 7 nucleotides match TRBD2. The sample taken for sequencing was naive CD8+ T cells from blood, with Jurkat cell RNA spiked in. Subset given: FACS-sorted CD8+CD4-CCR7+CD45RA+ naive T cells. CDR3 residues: CSARRLAPTYEQYF. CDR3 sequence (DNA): TGCAGTGCTAGAAGACTAGCTCCTACCTACGAGCAGTACTTC.